This TCR beta chain emerged from a study of cytomegalovirus exposure and HLA in healthy donors. Study conclusions and caveats: The study put under 200 TCR beta chains on its list as cytomegalovirus-associated. A few of the chains that were CMV-associated were confirmed in vitro to be specific for CMV antigens. There were some public TCRs occurring in many donors, but most TCR sequences were rare.

V lost 6 bases to trimming and J lost 3 bases, with 9 bases between them. This CDR3 comprises 13 residues. The germline CDR1 and CDR2 sequences are MNHEY and SVGAGI. Donors were drawn from the roughly 130-subject validation cohort, separate from the approximately 640-subject first cohort. The method was immunoSEQ multiplex PCR; TCRdb's version includes in-frame clones alone and lacks a portion of them. Of roughly 50,000 clones listed, about nine tenths were seen once; the top ten hold roughly 8%. This clone was seen a single time. Antigen unknown. This rearrangement joins TRBV6-5 to TRBJ1-5; D possibly corresponds to TRBD1 (5 bases). This sequence was found in a young woman in good health and CMV-seropositive. Sequencing was carried out using PBMCs. In DNA, the CDR3 is TGTGCCAGCAGCCGGGACTACAATCAGCCCCAGCATTTT. Its protein is CASSRDYNQPQHF.